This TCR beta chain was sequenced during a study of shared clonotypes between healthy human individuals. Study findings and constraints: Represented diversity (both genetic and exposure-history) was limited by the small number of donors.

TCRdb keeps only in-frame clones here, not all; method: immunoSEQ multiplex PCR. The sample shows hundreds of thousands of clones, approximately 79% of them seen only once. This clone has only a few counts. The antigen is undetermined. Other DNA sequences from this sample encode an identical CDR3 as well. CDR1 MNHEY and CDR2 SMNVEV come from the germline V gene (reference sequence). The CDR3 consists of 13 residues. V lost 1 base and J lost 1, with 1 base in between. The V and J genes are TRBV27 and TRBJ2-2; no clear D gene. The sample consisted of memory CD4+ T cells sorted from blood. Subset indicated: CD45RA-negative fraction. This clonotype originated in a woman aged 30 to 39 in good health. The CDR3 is CASSLLNTGELFF. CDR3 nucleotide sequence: TGTGCCAGCAGTTTATTGAACACCGGGGAGCTGTTTTTT.